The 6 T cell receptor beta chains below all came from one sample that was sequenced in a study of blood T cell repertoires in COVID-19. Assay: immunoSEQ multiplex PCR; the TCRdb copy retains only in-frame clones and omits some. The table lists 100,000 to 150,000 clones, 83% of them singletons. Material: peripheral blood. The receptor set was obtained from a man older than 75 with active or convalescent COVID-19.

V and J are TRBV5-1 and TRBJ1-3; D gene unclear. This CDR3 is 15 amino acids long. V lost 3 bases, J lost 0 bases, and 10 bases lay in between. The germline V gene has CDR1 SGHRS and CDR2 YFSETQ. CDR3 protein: CASSSDSSSGNTIYF. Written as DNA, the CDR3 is TGCGCCAGCAGCTCCGACTCGAGCTCTGGAAACACCATATATTTT.

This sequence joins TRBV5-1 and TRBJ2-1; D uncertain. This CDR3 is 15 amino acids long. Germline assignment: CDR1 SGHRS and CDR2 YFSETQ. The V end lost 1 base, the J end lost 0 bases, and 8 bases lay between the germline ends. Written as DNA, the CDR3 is TGCGCCAGCAGCTTGTCGGTTAGCTCCTACAATGAGCAGTTCTTC. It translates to CASSLSVSSYNEQFF.

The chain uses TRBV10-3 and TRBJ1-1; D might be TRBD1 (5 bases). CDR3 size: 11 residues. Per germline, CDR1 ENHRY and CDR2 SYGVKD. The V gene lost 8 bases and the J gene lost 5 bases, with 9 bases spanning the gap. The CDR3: CAIGGFTEAFF. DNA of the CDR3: TGTGCCATCGGGGGGTTTACTGAAGCTTTCTTT.

In DNA, the CDR3 is TGTGCAAGTCGCTTAGACGCCAGGGGGTTAGACTACAATGAGCAGTTCTTC. Translation: CASRLDARGLDYNEQFF. V usage is TRBV12-2 and J usage is TRBJ2-1; the table calls TRBD1, which could not be checked here. TRBV12-2 is described as a pseudogene. This CDR3 spans 17 amino acids.

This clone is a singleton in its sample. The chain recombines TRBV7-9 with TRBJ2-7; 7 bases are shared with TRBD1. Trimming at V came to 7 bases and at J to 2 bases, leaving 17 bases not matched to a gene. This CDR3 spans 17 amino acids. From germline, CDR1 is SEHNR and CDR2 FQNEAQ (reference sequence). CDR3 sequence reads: CASIPPGQSFWTYEQYF. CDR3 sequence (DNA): TGTGCCAGCATCCCTCCGGGACAGAGTTTCTGGACCTACGAGCAGTACTTC.

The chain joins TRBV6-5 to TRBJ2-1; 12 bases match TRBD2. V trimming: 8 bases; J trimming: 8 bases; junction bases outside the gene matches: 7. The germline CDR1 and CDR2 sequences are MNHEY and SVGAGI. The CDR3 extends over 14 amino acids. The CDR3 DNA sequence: TGTGCCAGCCTTTCTAGCGGGGGGGCGGATGAGCAGTTCTTC. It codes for CASLSSGGADEQFF.